These T cell receptor beta chains were read from a single sample in a study of T cell responses to AZD1222 COVID-19 vaccine. Sequencing was performed with immunoSEQ multiplex PCR; in TCRdb, only in-frame clones are kept and a portion is missing. The sample has 150,000 or so clones; roughly 89% are singletons. The material sequenced was peripheral blood, taken on day 0 of AZD1222 vaccination. The receptor source for this set is an adult in good health. Each CDR3 is given with its conserved first and last residue. A D gene is named only where the DNA matches it firmly. Only some rows state a clone size, as once, few, many or a class for expanded clones.

J: TRBJ1-2
length: 13
D: TRBD1
size: .
V: TRBV2
CDR3: CASSEEGAGGYTF
DNA: TGTGCCAGCAGTGAAGAGGGGGCTGGTGGCTACACCTTC

J: TRBJ1-1
length: 16
D: .
size: .
V: TRBV11-3
CDR3: CASSLGGRSMNTEAFF
DNA: TGTGCCAGCAGCTTAGGAGGACGGAGCATGAACACTGAAGCTTTCTTT

J: TRBJ2-7
length: 16
D: .
size: .
V: TRBV2
CDR3: CASSGHHGEGSYEQYF
DNA: TGTGCCAGCAGTGGACACCACGGCGAAGGCTCCTACGAGCAGTACTTC

J: TRBJ1-1
length: 17
D: TRBD1
size: .
V: TRBV3-1/TRBV3-2
CDR3: CASSQVSVAGGGTEAFF
DNA: TGTGCCAGCAGCCAAGTGAGCGTGGCAGGGGGAGGCACTGAAGCTTTCTTT

J: TRBJ1-5
length: 13
D: .
size: .
V: TRBV27
CDR3: CASRGTTGQPQHF
DNA: TGTGCCAGCAGAGGCACCACGGGGCAGCCCCAGCATTTT

J: TRBJ1-1
length: 12
D: .
size: .
V: TRBV12-3/TRBV12-4
CDR3: CASSLYIVGAFF
DNA: TGTGCCAGCAGTTTATATATAGTAGGGGCTTTCTTT

J: TRBJ2-2
length: 14
D: .
size: once
V: TRBV29-1
CDR3: CSVDGVADTGELFF
DNA: TGCAGCGTTGATGGGGTTGCGGACACCGGGGAGCTGTTTTTT

J: TRBJ2-4
length: 17
D: TRBD1
size: .
V: TRBV28
CDR3: CASRGTGGVSAKNIQYF
DNA: TGTGCCAGCAGGGGGACAGGGGGCGTGTCGGCCAAAAACATTCAGTACTTC

J: TRBJ2-7
length: 16
D: TRBD2
size: .
V: TRBV3-1/TRBV3-2
CDR3: CASSQVPSGFAYEQYF
DNA: TGTGCCAGCAGCCAAGTGCCTAGCGGCTTCGCCTACGAGCAGTACTTC

J: TRBJ2-1
length: 15
D: .
size: .
V: TRBV7-2
CDR3: CASSLAREPYNEQFF
DNA: TGTGCCAGCAGCTTAGCCAGGGAACCCTACAATGAGCAGTTCTTC

J: TRBJ2-1
length: 12
D: .
size: .
V: TRBV6-6
CDR3: CASSLIHNEQFF
DNA: TGTGCCAGCAGTTTAATTCACAATGAGCAGTTCTTC

J: TRBJ2-2
length: 17
D: TRBD1
size: .
V: TRBV9
CDR3: CASSVAWDRANTGELFF
DNA: TGTGCCAGCAGCGTAGCTTGGGACAGGGCGAACACCGGGGAGCTGTTTTTT

J: TRBJ2-7
length: 14
D: TRBD2
size: .
V: TRBV20-1
CDR3: CSASATSGSYEQYF
DNA: TGCAGTGCTAGTGCGACTAGCGGGAGTTACGAGCAGTACTTC

J: TRBJ2-1
length: 13
D: .
size: .
V: TRBV28
CDR3: CASSFGLKGEQFF
DNA: TGTGCCAGCAGTTTCGGATTAAAGGGTGAGCAGTTCTTC

J: TRBJ2-7
length: 15
D: TRBD1
size: .
V: TRBV27
CDR3: CASSLTRQGNYEQYF
DNA: TGTGCCAGCAGTTTAACCCGACAGGGGAACTACGAGCAGTACTTC

J: TRBJ1-1
length: 14
D: .
size: .
V: TRBV6-5
CDR3: CASGSLRENTEAFF
DNA: TGTGCCAGCGGGAGTCTAAGGGAAAACACTGAAGCTTTCTTT

J: TRBJ1-2
length: 13
D: TRBD1
size: .
V: TRBV20-1
CDR3: CSASQTGIYGYTF
DNA: TGCAGTGCTAGTCAGACAGGGATCTATGGCTACACCTTC

J: TRBJ2-1
length: 14
D: .
size: .
V: TRBV13
CDR3: CASSQDGPVGEQFF
DNA: TGTGCCAGCAGCCAAGACGGGCCGGTTGGGGAGCAGTTCTTC

J: TRBJ1-2
length: 12
D: .
size: .
V: TRBV25-1
CDR3: CATIWDTYGYTF
DNA: TGTGCCACTATTTGGGACACTTATGGCTACACCTTC

J: TRBJ2-7
length: 14
D: TRBD1
size: .
V: TRBV28
CDR3: CASSLQGVTYEQYF
DNA: TGTGCCAGCAGTCTTCAGGGGGTTACCTACGAGCAGTACTTC

J: TRBJ2-7
length: 17
D: .
size: .
V: TRBV1
CDR3: CTSSQRNSGQSSYEQYF
DNA: TGCACCAGCAGCCAAAGAAACTCGGGACAGAGCTCCTACGAGCAGTACTTC

J: TRBJ2-2
length: 16
D: TRBD2
size: .
V: TRBV7-9
CDR3: CASSLTSGKGAGELFF
DNA: TGTGCCAGCAGCTTGACTAGCGGGAAGGGCGCCGGGGAGCTGTTTTTT

J: TRBJ1-1
length: 15
D: .
size: .
V: TRBV7-9
CDR3: CASSLGWLMNTEAFF
DNA: TGTGCCAGCAGCTTAGGGTGGTTAATGAACACTGAAGCTTTCTTT